Following are 2 T cell receptor beta chains from one sample sequenced in a study of T cell responses to AZD1222 COVID-19 vaccine. Clones were read by immunoSEQ multiplex PCR, and TCRdb kept only the in-frame ones, dropping some. Among 90,000 to 130,000 clones, 70% to 90% were seen once, and the ten largest hold around 16%. The source was peripheral blood, collected 28 days after the second AZD1222 dose. Receptors were obtained from an adult who received the AZD1222 COVID-19 vaccine.

The chain's CDR3 is CASMAGGADTQYF. The CDR3 region has the DNA TGTGCCAGTATGGCGGGAGGAGCAGATACGCAGTATTTT. The rearrangement uses TRBV19 and TRBJ2-3; TRBD2 aligns across 8 bases. The CDR3 covers 13 residues. V shed 7 bases and J 4 bases; nucleotides not matched to a gene: 4. Germline V gene lookup returns CDR1 LNHDA and CDR2 SQIVND (reference sequence).

The rearrangement joins TRBV11-2 to TRBJ2-1, with TRBD1 matching 7 bases. With 7 bases clipped from V and 1 base from J, the junction kept 16 bases outside the gene matches. Per germline, CDR1 SGHAT and CDR2 FQNNGV. The CDR3 covers 18 residues. The CDR3 DNA reads as TGTGCCAGCACCCTCGGGACAGAGGACATACAATCCTACAATGAGCAGTTCTTC. It encodes CASTLGTEDIQSYNEQFF.